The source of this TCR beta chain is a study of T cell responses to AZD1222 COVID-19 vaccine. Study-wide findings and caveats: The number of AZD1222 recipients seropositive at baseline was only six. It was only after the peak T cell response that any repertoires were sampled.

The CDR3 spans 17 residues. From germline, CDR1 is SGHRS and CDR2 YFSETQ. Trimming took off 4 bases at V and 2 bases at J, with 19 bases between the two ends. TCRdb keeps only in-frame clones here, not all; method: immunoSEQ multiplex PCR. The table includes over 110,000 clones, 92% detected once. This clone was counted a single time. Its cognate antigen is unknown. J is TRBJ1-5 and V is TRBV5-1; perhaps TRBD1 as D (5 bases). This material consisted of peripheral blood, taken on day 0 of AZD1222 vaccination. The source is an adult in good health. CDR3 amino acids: CASSPGPGLGGNQPQHF. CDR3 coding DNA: TGCGCCAGCAGCCCAGGTCCGGGCTTAGGGGGCAATCAGCCCCAGCATTTT. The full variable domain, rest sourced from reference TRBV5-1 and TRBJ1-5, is KAGVTQTPRYLIKTRGQQVTLSCSPISGHRSVSWYQQTPGQGLQFLFEYFSETQRNKGNFPGRFSGRQFSNSRSEMNVSTLELGDSALYLCASSPGPGLGGNQPQHFGDGTRLSIL.